The next 18 T cell receptor beta chains were all read from a single sample in a study of blood T cell repertoires in COVID-19. Method: immunoSEQ multiplex PCR; TCRdb's copy keeps in-frame clones and lacks some. The sample yields more than 85,000 clones, 70% to 85% seen once. The sequenced sample consisted of peripheral blood. These TCRs come from a human donor in a cohort sampled during active COVID-19.

The V call is TRBV2, the J call TRBJ2-1, with D possibly being TRBD2 (5 bases). The V end lost 4 bases, the J end lost 0 bases, and 10 bases lay between the germline ends. Germline values: CDR1 SNHLY, CDR2 FYNNEI. CDR3 size: 15 residues. CDR3 amino acids: CASSVEGSSYNEQFF. CDR3 nucleotide sequence: TGTGCCAGCAGTGTCGAAGGGAGCTCCTACAATGAGCAGTTCTTC.

The rearrangement joins TRBV9 to TRBJ1-1; D gene ambiguous. Germline values: CDR1 SGDLS, CDR2 YYNGEE. The CDR3 has 14 residues. Trimming pared 0 bases from V and 5 bases from J, leaving 11 bases between. The CDR3 sequence: CASSVGGGPTEAFF. The CDR3 bases are TGTGCCAGCAGCGTAGGAGGAGGGCCGACTGAAGCTTTCTTT.

The CDR3 spells CASSLALVSGANVLTF. The CDR3 DNA reads TGTGCCAGCAGCTTAGCACTAGTGTCTGGGGCCAACGTCCTGACTTTC. The chain combines TRBV7-2 with TRBJ2-6; D perhaps matches TRBD2 (5 bases). The CDR3 has 16 residues. The germline V gene has CDR1 SGHTA and CDR2 FQGNSA. V was pared by 0 bases and J by 1 base, with 7 bases between.

This rearrangement joins TRBV2 to TRBJ1-4; 9 nucleotides agree with TRBD1. The germline gives CDR1 SNHLY, CDR2 FYNNEI. With V trimmed by 6 bases and J by 4 bases, 12 bases remained unmatched. The CDR3 has 17 residues. CDR3 bases: TGTGCCAGCAGCAAAGGGTTACAGGGGGCTAGTAATGAAAAACTGTTTTTT. Protein sequence: CASSKGLQGASNEKLFF. The full variable domain, in which reference TRBV2 and TRBJ1-4 provide the parts outside the CDR3, is EPEVTQTPSHQVTQMGQEVILRCVPISNHLYFYWYRQILGQKVEFLVSFYNNEISEKSEIFDDQFSVERPDGSNFTLKIRSTKLEDSAMYFCASSKGLQGASNEKLFFGSGTQLSVL.

The chain couples TRBV5-1 to TRBJ1-3; a weak D match, TRBD1 (6 bases). The CDR3 covers 15 residues. V lost 0 bases and J lost 3, with 10 bases in between. CDR1 is SGHRS, CDR2 YFSETQ, per germline. CDR3 DNA: TGCGCCAGCAGCTTGGGGGACACCGTTGGAAACACCATATATTTT. The encoded protein is CASSLGDTVGNTIYF.

The CDR3 region has the DNA TGTGCCAGCAGTGAAAACAGTTTTAATGAAAAACTGTTTTTT. As protein: CASSENSFNEKLFF. The J gene is TRBJ1-4, the V gene TRBV2, with no clear D. The CDR3 consists of 14 residues. Per germline, CDR1 SNHLY and CDR2 FYNNEI. Trimming shortened V by 2 bases and J by 4 bases, and 8 bases separated the two germline ends.

This chain connects TRBV5-5 to TRBJ2-1; possibly TRBD2 for D (6 bases). V shed 1 base and J shed 3 bases, with 11 bases lying between them. The CDR3 sequence is 15 residues long. Germline loops: CDR1 SGHKS, CDR2 YYEKEE (reference sequence). The CDR3 DNA is TGTGCCAGCAGCTTGATAGCGGAGAACTACAATGAGCAGTTCTTC. Translating gives CASSLIAENYNEQFF.

The CDR3 DNA follows: TGTGCCAGCAGTGAAAGACAGGCGGCCCTCATCGGGGAGCTGTTTTTT. Protein product: CASSERQAALIGELFF. This sequence joins TRBV2 and TRBJ2-2, with D possibly being TRBD1 (6 bases). The CDR3 is 16 amino acids. Trimming left V 2 bases short and J 7 bases short, with 17 bases between. Germline assignment: CDR1 SNHLY and CDR2 FYNNEI.

The chain joins TRBV7-2 to TRBJ1-1; 8 nucleotides agree with TRBD1. The ends lost 5 bases at V and 5 bases at J; junction bases unmatched: 4. The germline V gene has CDR1 SGHTA and CDR2 FQGNSA. This CDR3 is 13 amino acids long. Written as DNA, the CDR3 is TGTGCCAGCAGCATTACAGGGGGGACTGAAGCTTTCTTT. Translating it yields CASSITGGTEAFF. The complete variable domain, with remaining parts taken from reference TRBV7-2 and TRBJ1-1, reads GAGVSQSPSNKVTEKGKDVELRCDPISGHTALYWYRQSLGQGLEFLIYFQGNSAPDKSGLPSDRFSAERTGGSVSTLTIQRTQQEDSAVYLCASSITGGTEAFFGQGTRLTVV.

A single count supports this clone. The chain combines TRBV6-5 with TRBJ1-2; D is possibly TRBD1 (6 bases). In germline, CDR1 is MNHEY, CDR2 SVGAGI. V was clipped by 8 bases and J by 2 bases, with 12 bases between them. The CDR3 is made up of 13 amino acids. CDR3 sequence (DNA): TGTGCCAGCCAGACAGGCAGGAACTATGGCTACACCTTC. It codes for CASQTGRNYGYTF.

The chain links TRBV6-6 to TRBJ2-7; D may be TRBD2 (6 bases). The germline V gene has CDR1 MNHNY and CDR2 SVGAGI (reference sequence). This CDR3 is 13 amino acids long. Trimming cost V 4 bases and J 8 bases, with 15 bases left between them. The CDR3 nucleotides are TGTGCCAGCAGTTCGCGGGACCGGGGAAAGCAGTACTTC. It yields the protein CASSSRDRGKQYF.

CDR3 bases: TGTGCCAGCAGTTTCTGGGCGGAGGCCTCCTACGAGCAGTACTTC. Encoded protein: CASSFWAEASYEQYF. This chain links TRBV28 with TRBJ2-7; possible D gene TRBD2, 5 bases. The CDR3 covers 15 residues. Germline assignment: CDR1 MDHEN and CDR2 SYDVKM. Trimming removed 3 bases at V and 0 bases at J, with 12 bases between.

The rearrangement links TRBV12-3 or TRBV12-4 to TRBJ1-6; no reliable D call. This CDR3 comprises 12 residues. V was shortened by 3 bases and J by 9 bases, with 6 bases between the two germline ends. This chain's CDR3 is CASSFNGSPLHF. DNA for the CDR3: TGTGCCAGCAGTTTTAACGGTTCACCCCTCCACTTT.

The CDR3 nucleotides read TGTGCCAGCAGGGTCAGGGAGGGAAACACTGAAGCTTTCTTT. It yields the protein CASRVREGNTEAFF. The chain carries TRBV2 and TRBJ1-1, with D perhaps TRBD1 (5 bases). V lost 6 bases and J lost 2, with 13 bases in between. The CDR3 loop spans 14 amino acids. Germline V gene data show CDR1 as SNHLY and CDR2 as FYNNEI.

This clone has a single count. The chain joins TRBV6-5 to TRBJ2-1, with 10 bases lining up with TRBD2. Germline V lookup: CDR1 MNHEY, CDR2 SVGAGI. Germline trimming cut 8 bases from V and 3 bases from J; bases unmatched to any gene: 7. This CDR3 region has 15 residues. The CDR3 loop reads CASLPSGRGYNEQFF. CDR3 sequence (DNA): TGTGCCAGCTTGCCTAGCGGGAGAGGCTACAATGAGCAGTTCTTC.

The rearrangement joins TRBV6-5 to TRBJ2-7; weak D call: TRBD1 (6 bases). V gave up 8 bases and J gave up 2 bases, with 13 bases separating them. CDR3 size: 13 residues. Germline V CDR1 and CDR2: MNHEY, SVGAGI. The CDR3: CASDRTETYEQYF. Here the CDR3 DNA reads TGTGCCAGCGACAGGACCGAGACCTACGAGCAGTACTTC.

This clone came up a few times. V usage is TRBV6-5 and J usage is TRBJ1-6, with 7 nucleotides matching TRBD1. Germline loops: CDR1 MNHEY, CDR2 SVGAGI. The CDR3 runs 14 residues. With V trimmed by 6 bases and J by 7 bases, 6 bases remained unmatched. CDR3 nucleotide sequence: TGTGCCAGCAGCCCGGGACAGAAGAATTCACCCCTCCACTTT. Amino acids: CASSPGQKNSPLHF.

V usage is TRBV7-9 and J usage is TRBJ1-2, with D perhaps matching TRBD1 (5 bases). Germline V gene lookup returns CDR1 SEHNR and CDR2 FQNEAQ (reference sequence). The V end lost 5 bases, the J end lost 8 bases, and 15 bases lay between the germline ends. This CDR3 has 13 residues. The CDR3 DNA reads as TGTGCCAGCAGCCCCGTGGGGGGATACGGCTACACCTTC. Its translation: CASSPVGGYGYTF.